This entry describes one TCR beta chain. This entry belongs to a study of OX40 agonist ivuxolimab in advanced cancers. TCRdb keeps only in-frame clones here, not all; method: immunoSEQ multiplex PCR. The table lists about 44,000 clones, 80% of them singletons, with 8% to 13% in the top ten. V lost 5 bases, J lost 1 base, and 6 bases lay in between. Looked up from germline, CDR1 is MDHEN and CDR2 is SYDVKM. The CDR3 has 14 residues. The chain uses TRBV28 and TRBJ2-6; tentatively, D is TRBD1 (6 bases). Source: CD4+ or CD8+ T cells sorted from blood, taken in a trial of the OX40 agonist ivuxolimab. This receptor was identified in an adult with an advanced solid tumor such as melanoma, head and neck, liver or kidney cancer. CDR3 sequence reads: CASSTGSGANVLTF. As DNA, the CDR3 is TGTGCCAGCAGTACAGGGTCTGGGGCCAACGTCCTGACTTTC.